The 22 T cell receptor beta chains in this list originate from one sample, sequenced in a study of CD8+ T cells in alopecia areata. Extraction and reverse transcription of RNA yielded cDNA as the sequencing template. Produced via immunoSEQ multiplex PCR; TCRdb's table is partial and in-frame only. The table records roughly 110,000 clones, 84% of them present only once. Regarding treatment: oral pan-JAK inhibitor, 5-10 mg twice daily. This specimen was CD8+ T cells sorted from blood, taken at week 24, from a patient treated with tofacitinib. The receptor source for this set is a human donor with alopecia areata.

This sequence joins TRBV2 and TRBJ1-1; maybe TRBD1 (6 bases). The CDR3 runs to 14 residues. Germline CDR1 SNHLY, CDR2 FYNNEI. V was pared by 6 bases and J by 4 bases, with 15 bases between. CDR3 in DNA: TGTGCCAGCAGCCGGAACAGGGAGGGCACTGAAGCTTTCTTT. This gives the protein CASSRNREGTEAFF.

V usage is TRBV2 and J usage is TRBJ1-4; TRBD1 might be the D (6 bases). Looked up from germline, CDR1 is SNHLY and CDR2 is FYNNEI. The CDR3 totals 14 residues. Trimming left V 3 bases short and J 7 bases short, with 12 bases between. Written as DNA, the CDR3 is TGTGCCAGCAGTGACCCGGGGGGCGTTGAAAAACTGTTTTTT. Amino acid sequence: CASSDPGGVEKLFF.

The CDR3 DNA is TGTGCCAGCAGCTTAGGCCGGGGGACTCTCTACGAGCAGTACTTC. Protein: CASSLGRGTLYEQYF. The V gene is TRBV7-2, the J gene TRBJ2-7; TRBD2 might be the D (6 bases). Trimming left V 1 base short and J 3 bases short, with 13 bases between. CDR3 length: 15 amino acids. Germline V gene data show CDR1 as SGHTA and CDR2 as FQGNSA.

This clone has only a few counts. The rearrangement joins TRBV7-9 to TRBJ2-3; 8 bases map to TRBD1. The CDR3 runs 13 residues. V lost 11 bases and J lost 3; bases outside the gene matches: 7. Germline V gene lookup returns CDR1 SEHNR and CDR2 FQNEAQ (reference sequence). CDR3 loop: CAHQGASTDTQYF. The CDR3 DNA sequence: TGTGCCCACCAGGGGGCGTCGACAGATACGCAGTATTTT. Supplemented by reference TRBV7-9 and TRBJ2-3, the full variable domain reads DTGVSQNPRHKITKRGQNVTFRCDPISEHNRLYWYRQTLGQGPEFLTYFQNEAQLEKSRLLSDRFSAERPKGSFSTLEIQRTEQGDSAMYLCAHQGASTDTQYFGPGTRLTVL.

The V gene is TRBV19, the J gene TRBJ1-2, with unresolved D. In germline, CDR1 is LNHDA, CDR2 SQIVND (reference sequence). The CDR3 is 13 residues long. V lost 7 bases and J 0 bases, leaving 9 bases between the germline ends. The CDR3 nucleotides read TGTGCCAGTACTTCACACACTAACTATGGCTACACCTTC. This sequence encodes CASTSHTNYGYTF. The full variable domain, its missing parts supplied by reference TRBV19 and TRBJ1-2, is DGGITQSPKYLFRKEGQNVTLSCEQNLNHDAMYWYRQDPGQGLRLIYYSQIVNDFQKGDIAEGYSVSREKKESFPLTVTSAQKNPTAFYLCASTSHTNYGYTFGSGTRLTVV.

The chain employs TRBV29-1 and TRBJ2-1; D is perhaps TRBD2 (5 bases). CDR1 and CDR2 from the germline V gene are SQVTM and ANQGSEA. CDR3 length equals 14 residues. With 6 bases removed from V and 5 bases from J, the gap between germline ends came to 17 bases. CDR3 DNA sequence: TGCAGCGTCCAGAGCGGTCCCCTAGACAATGAGCAGTTCTTC. Translating it yields CSVQSGPLDNEQFF.

The chain recombines TRBV5-6 with TRBJ1-2; D may be TRBD1 (6 bases). CDR1 is SGHDT and CDR2 is YYEEEE in the germline V gene. V shed 5 bases and J shed 0 bases, with 11 bases lying between them. This CDR3 has 14 amino acids. CDR3 bases: TGTGCCAGCAGTCCCGGACAGACTAACTATGGCTACACCTTC. It encodes CASSPGQTNYGYTF.

The genes are TRBV29-1 and TRBJ1-1, with D tentatively TRBD1 (5 bases). The V end lost 3 bases, the J end lost 3 bases, and 11 bases lay between the germline ends. Germline-derived CDR1 and CDR2 are SQVTM and ANQGSEA. The CDR3 runs to 13 residues. CDR3 nucleotide sequence: TGCAGCGTTGAGCGCGGGGGGGACACTGAAGCTTTCTTT. It encodes CSVERGGDTEAFF.

The chain employs TRBV13 and TRBJ2-7; 11 positions agree with TRBD2. Germline values: CDR1 PRHDT, CDR2 FYEKMQ (reference sequence). The CDR3 sequence is 16 residues long. The V gene end was trimmed by 7 bases and the J gene end by 7 bases; junction bases not matched to a gene: 15. The CDR3 spells CASTSKGGSGGAEQYF. Written as DNA, the CDR3 is TGTGCCAGCACCTCAAAAGGAGGTAGCGGGGGGGCGGAGCAGTACTTC.

The chain joins TRBV6-6 to TRBJ2-7, with no clear D. Germline CDR1 and CDR2: MNHNY and SVGAGI (reference sequence). Trimming pared 5 bases from V and 3 bases from J, leaving 11 bases between. CDR3 size: 13 residues. CDR3 in amino acids: CASSISPSYEQYF. The CDR3 DNA follows: TGTGCCAGCAGTATCTCCCCCAGCTACGAGCAGTACTTC.

The V call is TRBV28, the J call TRBJ1-5; TRBD1 might be the D (6 bases). V was cut by 5 bases and J by 0 bases, with 29 bases left in between. The CDR3 totals 21 residues. Looked up from germline, CDR1 is MDHEN and CDR2 is SYDVKM. The chain's CDR3 is CASSPITLGQRTTYSNQPQHF. For the CDR3, the DNA is TGTGCCAGCAGTCCCATTACCCTCGGACAGAGAACCACTTATAGCAATCAGCCCCAGCATTTT.

This clone was detected once. J is TRBJ2-4 and V is TRBV7-2; the D is unclear. V was pared by 5 bases and J by 1 base, with 21 bases between. CDR1 is SGHTA, CDR2 FQGNSA, per germline. This CDR3 region has 18 residues. This CDR3 reads CASSAEVWANRAKNIQYF. CDR3 DNA sequence: TGTGCCAGCAGCGCCGAGGTCTGGGCCAATCGGGCCAAAAACATTCAGTACTTC.

The rearrangement links TRBV5-1 to TRBJ2-2; 9 positions match TRBD1. The V and J ends lost 2 bases and 6 bases, in that order; junction bases with no gene match: 5. The CDR3 runs 15 residues. Germline CDR1 and CDR2: SGHRS and YFSETQ. DNA for the CDR3: TGCGCCAGCAGCTTCTGGACAGGGGAGGCCGGGGAGCTGTTTTTT. Translating gives CASSFWTGEAGELFF. The full variable domain, rest sourced from reference TRBV5-1 and TRBJ2-2, is KAGVTQTPRYLIKTRGQQVTLSCSPISGHRSVSWYQQTPGQGLQFLFEYFSETQRNKGNFPGRFSGRQFSNSRSEMNVSTLELGDSALYLCASSFWTGEAGELFFGEGSRLTVL.

The V call is TRBV15, the J call TRBJ2-7, with 11 bases identical to TRBD1. The CDR3 runs 14 residues. The trim removed 5 bases at V and 5 bases at J, leaving 5 bases unmatched. CDR1 and CDR2 (germline): LNHNV, YYDKDF (reference sequence). Here the CDR3 DNA reads TGTGCCACCAGCGGGGGACAGGGGGTCGACGAGCAGTACTTC. Protein product: CATSGGQGVDEQYF. Supplemented by reference TRBV15 and TRBJ2-7, the full variable domain reads DAMVIQNPRYQVTQFGKPVTLSCSQTLNHNVMYWYQQKSSQAPKLLFHYYDKDFNNEADTPDNFQSRRPNTSFCFLDIRSPGLGDTAMYLCATSGGQGVDEQYFGPGTRLTVT.

This chain's CDR3 is CASSSSTQRGGWVETQYF. In DNA, the CDR3 is TGTGCCAGCAGCTCTAGTACCCAGCGGGGGGGCTGGGTAGAGACCCAGTACTTC. The rearrangement uses TRBV5-6 and TRBJ2-5; TRBD2 matches 10 bases. V shed 3 bases and J 4 bases; nucleotides not matched to a gene: 15. The CDR3 length is 18 residues. Germline V CDR1 and CDR2: SGHDT, YYEEEE.

This sequence joins TRBV14 and TRBJ1-2, with 7 nucleotides matching TRBD1. CDR1 and CDR2 (germline): SGHDN, FVKESK. This CDR3 has 16 amino acids. V lost 2 bases, J lost 4 bases, and 10 bases stayed unmatched. As DNA, the CDR3 is TGTGCCAGCAGCCAACGACCACAGGGGCCGGCCTATGGCTACACCTTC. Amino acid sequence: CASSQRPQGPAYGYTF.

This clone was detected only a few times. The rearrangement links TRBV4-2 to TRBJ2-2; maybe TRBD2 (6 bases). V was clipped by 0 bases and J by 2 bases, with 7 bases between them. CDR3 length: 15 amino acids. Germline CDR1 reads LGHNA; CDR2 reads YNFKEQ. The CDR3 coding sequence is TGTGCCAGCAGCCAAGAGGGGGGTAACACCGGGGAGCTGTTTTTT. This encodes CASSQEGGNTGELFF.

This rearrangement joins TRBV2 to TRBJ2-2; 9 bases fit TRBD1. The CDR3 has 16 amino acids. Looked up from germline, CDR1 is SNHLY and CDR2 is FYNNEI. The ends lost 4 bases at V and 5 bases at J; junction bases unmatched: 8. The DNA for the CDR3 is TGTGCCAGCAGTGTATCCGGGACAGGGTTTACCGGGGAGCTGTTTTTT. Its translation is CASSVSGTGFTGELFF.

This clone was seen only once. The chain carries TRBV5-1 and TRBJ2-1, with 7 bases lining up with TRBD2. The CDR3 totals 16 residues. V lost 3 bases to trimming and J lost 1 base; unmatched junction nucleotides: 7. In germline, CDR1 is SGHRS, CDR2 YFSETQ. CDR3 coding DNA: TGCGCCAGCAGCTCCGGACTAGGAGTATCCTACAATGAGCAGTTCTTC. Protein sequence: CASSSGLGVSYNEQFF.

This chain joins TRBV29-1 and TRBJ1-5, with D possibly being TRBD1 (5 bases). The V end lost 3 bases, the J end lost 6 bases, and 15 bases lay between the germline ends. Germline CDR1 reads SQVTM; CDR2 reads ANQGSEA. The CDR3 extends over 14 amino acids. The CDR3 loop reads CSVDRGDYCQPQHF. In DNA form, the CDR3 reads TGCAGCGTTGATCGTGGGGACTACTGTCAGCCCCAGCATTTT.

V gene TRBV4-1 combines with J gene TRBJ2-7; the D is unclear. The length of the CDR3 is 12 residues. V was cut by 2 bases and J by 6 bases, with 8 bases left in between. Per germline, CDR1 MGHRA and CDR2 YSYEKL. CDR3 region: CASSQSLREQYF. CDR3 DNA: TGCGCCAGCAGCCAATCCCTTCGCGAGCAGTACTTC.

This clone came up a few times. The chain joins TRBV7-2 to TRBJ2-7; D possibly corresponds to TRBD2 (5 bases). Germline V gene data show CDR1 as SGHTA and CDR2 as FQGNSA. This CDR3 region has 14 residues. Deletions cut 1 base from V and 2 bases from J, with 9 bases between. The CDR3 region has the DNA TGTGCCAGCAGCTTAGACGCCGGGACCTACGAGCAGTACTTC. Its protein product is CASSLDAGTYEQYF.